This TCR beta chain was documented in a study of blood T cell repertoires in COVID-19. Study-level information: Sites across the United States, Italy and Spain contributed samples from acute and convalescent COVID-19. Sample material is recorded as cDNA or gDNA derived from T cells, B-cell-depleted T cells, or PBMCs.

The ends were cut back, 3 bases at V and 5 bases at J, with 16 bases in the middle. Germline CDR1 KGHSH, CDR2 LQKENI. The CDR3 has 16 amino acids. Original methodology: Using reference gene primer amplification, nucleated cell counts were estimated. The data were produced by immunoSEQ multiplex PCR, yet TCRdb's version contains in-frame clones alone and is incomplete. V, J and clone size were drawn from that table, and D and trimming were deduced from the DNA. The data contain about 200,000 clones, 88% of them seen just once; the ten biggest clones take up approximately 4.4%. The V and J genes are TRBV18 and TRBJ2-2; tentative D call: TRBD1 (5 bases). This clonotype was obtained from a human donor in a cohort sampled during active COVID-19. Sequences were obtained from peripheral blood. The CDR3 loop reads CASSPFRLSGTGELFF. CDR3 DNA sequence: TGTGCCAGCTCACCCTTTAGACTCTCAGGGACCGGGGAGCTGTTTTTT.